The rows below give T cell receptor beta chains drawn from one sample of a study of blood T cell repertoires in COVID-19. Assay: immunoSEQ multiplex PCR; the TCRdb copy retains only in-frame clones and omits some. Among tens of thousands of clones listed, more than 65% were seen once. The sequenced sample consisted of peripheral blood. The receptor set was obtained from a human donor in a cohort sampled during active COVID-19. Each CDR3 is given with its conserved first and last residue. The D gene is left open where the match is weak. Clone size appears in some rows only: once, few, many, or a class for an expanded clone.

clone_size: .; cdr3_length: 14; v_call: TRBV4-1; d_call: .; j_call: TRBJ1-5; cdr3_nt: TGCGCCAGCAGCCAGGCTACAGGGTTACAGCCCCAGCATTTT; cdr3_aa: CASSQATGLQPQHF
clone_size: .; cdr3_length: 15; v_call: TRBV25-1; d_call: TRBD1; j_call: TRBJ2-5; cdr3_nt: TGTGCCAGCAGTGACTGGGACAGGAGGCGGGAGACCCAGTACTTC; cdr3_aa: CASSDWDRRRETQYF
clone_size: .; cdr3_length: 14; v_call: TRBV13; d_call: .; j_call: TRBJ1-3; cdr3_nt: TGTGCCAGCAGCCCGGGGGGGCCTGGAAACACCATATATTTT; cdr3_aa: CASSPGGPGNTIYF
clone_size: .; cdr3_length: 14; v_call: TRBV5-1; d_call: .; j_call: TRBJ2-7; cdr3_nt: TGCGCCAGCAGCTTGGATGGACATTCCTACGAGCAGTACTTC; cdr3_aa: CASSLDGHSYEQYF
clone_size: .; cdr3_length: 15; v_call: TRBV4-3; d_call: TRBD1; j_call: TRBJ2-7; cdr3_nt: TGCGCCAGCAGCCAAGGTAGACAGGGGGCCTACGAGCAGTACTTC; cdr3_aa: CASSQGRQGAYEQYF
clone_size: .; cdr3_length: 14; v_call: TRBV9; d_call: .; j_call: TRBJ2-7; cdr3_nt: TGTGCCAGCAGCGTTTCGGGGGACCCCTACGAGCAGTACTTC; cdr3_aa: CASSVSGDPYEQYF
clone_size: .; cdr3_length: 15; v_call: TRBV27; d_call: TRBD2; j_call: TRBJ2-2; cdr3_nt: TGTGCCAGCACTACCGGGACTAGCGTCACCGGGGAGCTGTTTTTT; cdr3_aa: CASTTGTSVTGELFF
clone_size: .; cdr3_length: 16; v_call: TRBV5-1; d_call: .; j_call: TRBJ1-3; cdr3_nt: TGCGCCAGCAGCCCGGGACTGACTACCTCTGGAAACACCATATATTTT; cdr3_aa: CASSPGLTTSGNTIYF
clone_size: .; cdr3_length: 17; v_call: TRBV6-1; d_call: TRBD2; j_call: TRBJ2-2; cdr3_nt: TGTGCCAGCAGTGGCCCATGGGCGGGAGGATTCACCGGGGAGCTGTTTTTT; cdr3_aa: CASSGPWAGGFTGELFF
clone_size: .; cdr3_length: 13; v_call: TRBV19; d_call: .; j_call: TRBJ1-1; cdr3_nt: TGTGCCAGTAGTATGCGGGGGAACACTGAAGCTTTCTTT; cdr3_aa: CASSMRGNTEAFF
clone_size: few; cdr3_length: 11; v_call: TRBV7-9; d_call: .; j_call: TRBJ2-7; cdr3_nt: TGTGCCAGCAGCTTTGACACAGAGCAGTACTTC; cdr3_aa: CASSFDTEQYF
clone_size: .; cdr3_length: 14; v_call: TRBV6-5; d_call: .; j_call: TRBJ1-1; cdr3_nt: TGTGCCAGCAGCCCCTGGGGGGGGTTCGCTGAAGCTTTCTTT; cdr3_aa: CASSPWGGFAEAFF
clone_size: .; cdr3_length: 16; v_call: TRBV7-9; d_call: TRBD2; j_call: TRBJ2-5; cdr3_nt: TGTGCCAGCAGCTTAGAGCGAGCGGGGGGCCAAGAGACCCAGTACTTC; cdr3_aa: CASSLERAGGQETQYF
clone_size: .; cdr3_length: 15; v_call: TRBV4-1; d_call: TRBD1; j_call: TRBJ1-1; cdr3_nt: TGCGCCAGCAGCCAAGTTAGGACAGGGAACACTGAAGCTTTCTTT; cdr3_aa: CASSQVRTGNTEAFF
clone_size: .; cdr3_length: 14; v_call: TRBV6-2/TRBV6-3; d_call: .; j_call: TRBJ1-6; cdr3_nt: TGTGCCAGCAGCCGGAGCTCCTATAATTCACCCCTCCACTTT; cdr3_aa: CASSRSSYNSPLHF
clone_size: .; cdr3_length: 20; v_call: TRBV2; d_call: TRBD2; j_call: TRBJ2-1; cdr3_nt: TGTGCCAGCAAAATCAAACCGGGACTAGCGGGGCTAACGGGAAGGAATGAGCAGTTCTTC; cdr3_aa: CASKIKPGLAGLTGRNEQFF
clone_size: .; cdr3_length: 14; v_call: TRBV4-1; d_call: .; j_call: TRBJ2-7; cdr3_nt: TGCGCCAGCAGCCTTGAGACAGAGGAATACGAGCAGTACTTC; cdr3_aa: CASSLETEEYEQYF
clone_size: .; cdr3_length: 16; v_call: TRBV7-9; d_call: .; j_call: TRBJ2-3; cdr3_nt: TGTGCCAGCAGCCCCGGACAGGGAGGGATGTCAGATACGCAGTATTTT; cdr3_aa: CASSPGQGGMSDTQYF
clone_size: .; cdr3_length: 15; v_call: TRBV5-5; d_call: .; j_call: TRBJ1-1; cdr3_nt: TGTGCCAGCAGCCTTGGAGAAAGCGGGACCCCTGAAGCTTTCTTT; cdr3_aa: CASSLGESGTPEAFF
clone_size: .; cdr3_length: 15; v_call: TRBV6-4; d_call: TRBD2; j_call: TRBJ2-1; cdr3_nt: TGTGCCAGCAGTGACCTTACTAGCGGCCACAATGAGCAGTTCTTC; cdr3_aa: CASSDLTSGHNEQFF
clone_size: .; cdr3_length: 14; v_call: TRBV6-5; d_call: .; j_call: TRBJ2-2; cdr3_nt: TGTGCCAGCAGGGACTGGGCAGGCACCGGGGAGCTGTTTTTT; cdr3_aa: CASRDWAGTGELFF
clone_size: .; cdr3_length: 14; v_call: TRBV2; d_call: .; j_call: TRBJ2-5; cdr3_nt: TGTGCCAGCAGAGAAGAGACAGGGAGGGAGACCCAGTACTTC; cdr3_aa: CASREETGRETQYF
clone_size: .; cdr3_length: 17; v_call: TRBV19; d_call: .; j_call: TRBJ1-2; cdr3_nt: TGTGCCAGTAGTATAGACACAGACAGGACGCTTTCCTATGGCTACACCTTC; cdr3_aa: CASSIDTDRTLSYGYTF
clone_size: .; cdr3_length: 14; v_call: TRBV10-3; d_call: .; j_call: TRBJ1-1; cdr3_nt: TGTGCCATCAGGGGAGGCGTCTTTGACACTGAAGCTTTCTTT; cdr3_aa: CAIRGGVFDTEAFF
clone_size: .; cdr3_length: 14; v_call: TRBV10-3; d_call: .; j_call: TRBJ2-5; cdr3_nt: TGTGCCATCAGCCGGGACACTATGCAAGAGACCCAGTACTTC; cdr3_aa: CAISRDTMQETQYF
clone_size: .; cdr3_length: 15; v_call: TRBV7-6; d_call: .; j_call: TRBJ2-7; cdr3_nt: TGTGCCAGCAGCCGAACTATGGGGGGTGGGGACGAGCAGTACTTC; cdr3_aa: CASSRTMGGGDEQYF
clone_size: .; cdr3_length: 14; v_call: TRBV6-5; d_call: .; j_call: TRBJ1-2; cdr3_nt: TGTGCCAGCAGTTTTCGGACAGAAAGCTATGGCTACACCTTC; cdr3_aa: CASSFRTESYGYTF
clone_size: .; cdr3_length: 16; v_call: TRBV11-3; d_call: TRBD1; j_call: TRBJ2-7; cdr3_nt: TGTGCCAGCAGCTCGGGCCGGGACAGACAGACAGCTGCTATGGACTTC; cdr3_aa: CASSSGRDRQTAAMDF
clone_size: once; cdr3_length: 11; v_call: TRBV11-2; d_call: .; j_call: TRBJ2-1; cdr3_nt: TGTGCCAGCAGCTATAGCCCTGAGCAGTTCTTC; cdr3_aa: CASSYSPEQFF
clone_size: .; cdr3_length: 16; v_call: TRBV6-2/TRBV6-3; d_call: TRBD2; j_call: TRBJ2-5; cdr3_nt: TGTGCCAGCAGTTTACGACTAGCGGGGGAGAGAGAGACCCAGTACTTC; cdr3_aa: CASSLRLAGERETQYF
clone_size: .; cdr3_length: 13; v_call: TRBV5-6; d_call: TRBD1; j_call: TRBJ1-4; cdr3_nt: TGTGCCAGCAGCTTCGGGACAGAGGGAAAACTGTTTTTT; cdr3_aa: CASSFGTEGKLFF
clone_size: .; cdr3_length: 15; v_call: TRBV4-3; d_call: .; j_call: TRBJ1-1; cdr3_nt: TGCGCCAGCAGCCATGTACAGGGCGGGTACACTGAAGCTTTCTTT; cdr3_aa: CASSHVQGGYTEAFF
clone_size: few; cdr3_length: 17; v_call: TRBV5-1; d_call: TRBD2; j_call: TRBJ2-1; cdr3_nt: TGCGCCAGCAGCACCGGGACTAGCGGGGGGTTTTACAATGAGCAGTTCTTC; cdr3_aa: CASSTGTSGGFYNEQFF
clone_size: .; cdr3_length: 16; v_call: TRBV4-2; d_call: TRBD2; j_call: TRBJ2-7; cdr3_nt: TGTGCCAGCAGCGCGAGCCCGGGACTAGGAGTCTACGAGCAGTACTTC; cdr3_aa: CASSASPGLGVYEQYF
clone_size: .; cdr3_length: 13; v_call: TRBV27; d_call: .; j_call: TRBJ2-7; cdr3_nt: TGTGCCAGCCGCGACAGAGAATCCTACGAGCAGTACTTC; cdr3_aa: CASRDRESYEQYF
clone_size: .; cdr3_length: 15; v_call: TRBV15; d_call: TRBD2; j_call: TRBJ2-3; cdr3_nt: TGTGCCACCAGCTCCTGGGGGGAGGGGAAAAATACGCAGTATTTT; cdr3_aa: CATSSWGEGKNTQYF
clone_size: .; cdr3_length: 17; v_call: TRBV2; d_call: TRBD1; j_call: TRBJ2-7; cdr3_nt: TGTGCCAGCAGAAGACAGGGGGGCCTACTAACTTCCTACGAGCAGTACTTC; cdr3_aa: CASRRQGGLLTSYEQYF
clone_size: .; cdr3_length: 14; v_call: TRBV19; d_call: TRBD1; j_call: TRBJ1-6; cdr3_nt: TGTGCCAGTAGAAGACAGGGTCTTTGGTCACCCCTCCACTTT; cdr3_aa: CASRRQGLWSPLHF
clone_size: .; cdr3_length: 22; v_call: TRBV7-8; d_call: TRBD1; j_call: TRBJ2-5; cdr3_nt: TGTGCCAGCAGCTCCATCCGGACAGGACGATTACCTCCTACAATCCTTCAAGAGACCCAGTACTTC; cdr3_aa: CASSSIRTGRLPPTILQETQYF
clone_size: once; cdr3_length: 15; v_call: TRBV7-9; d_call: .; j_call: TRBJ1-1; cdr3_nt: TGTGCAATCACCGGGGACACCTTAATGAACACTGAAGCTTTCTTT; cdr3_aa: CAITGDTLMNTEAFF
clone_size: .; cdr3_length: 14; v_call: TRBV4-2; d_call: TRBD1; j_call: TRBJ1-1; cdr3_nt: TGTGCCAGCAGCACTGGGAGACAGGGGCCTGAAGCTTTCTTT; cdr3_aa: CASSTGRQGPEAFF
clone_size: .; cdr3_length: 15; v_call: TRBV5-1; d_call: .; j_call: TRBJ1-4; cdr3_nt: TGCGCCAGCAGCTTGGGGTCAGGGGATTATGAAAAACTGTTTTTT; cdr3_aa: CASSLGSGDYEKLFF
clone_size: .; cdr3_length: 13; v_call: TRBV7-8; d_call: TRBD2; j_call: TRBJ2-7; cdr3_nt: TGTGCCAGCAGCTTAGTAGCGGGCTACGAGCAGTACTTC; cdr3_aa: CASSLVAGYEQYF
clone_size: few; cdr3_length: 16; v_call: TRBV15; d_call: .; j_call: TRBJ1-1; cdr3_nt: TGTGCCACCAGCGTCGAAACCGGGAGGCAGAACACTGAAGCTTTCTTT; cdr3_aa: CATSVETGRQNTEAFF
clone_size: .; cdr3_length: 15; v_call: TRBV19; d_call: TRBD1; j_call: TRBJ2-7; cdr3_nt: TGTGCCAGTAGTTCCAGACAGGGGTCCTTCGGCGAGCAGTACTTC; cdr3_aa: CASSSRQGSFGEQYF
clone_size: few; cdr3_length: 15; v_call: TRBV7-2; d_call: TRBD2; j_call: TRBJ2-7; cdr3_nt: TGTGCCAGCAGCTTAGACGGAGCGGGGTTCTACGAGCAGTACTTC; cdr3_aa: CASSLDGAGFYEQYF
clone_size: .; cdr3_length: 14; v_call: TRBV9; d_call: .; j_call: TRBJ2-1; cdr3_nt: TGTGCCAGCACCCCAGGCAGTGACTACAATGAGCAGTTCTTC; cdr3_aa: CASTPGSDYNEQFF
clone_size: .; cdr3_length: 14; v_call: TRBV7-2; d_call: TRBD1; j_call: TRBJ1-2; cdr3_nt: TGTGCCAGCAGCCAGAATCCAGGGGGATATGGCTACACCTTC; cdr3_aa: CASSQNPGGYGYTF
clone_size: .; cdr3_length: 16; v_call: TRBV5-1; d_call: .; j_call: TRBJ2-2; cdr3_nt: TGCGCCAGCAGCTTGGACGGGGGGCGGAACACCGGGGAGCTGTTTTTT; cdr3_aa: CASSLDGGRNTGELFF
clone_size: .; cdr3_length: 14; v_call: TRBV13; d_call: .; j_call: TRBJ1-5; cdr3_nt: TGTGCCAGCAGCTCCAGGGTAAGCAATCAGCCCCAGCATTTT; cdr3_aa: CASSSRVSNQPQHF
clone_size: once; cdr3_length: 15; v_call: TRBV5-1; d_call: .; j_call: TRBJ1-2; cdr3_nt: TGCGCCAGCAGCTTGGCCACCGGGAACAACTATGGCTACACCTTC; cdr3_aa: CASSLATGNNYGYTF
clone_size: .; cdr3_length: 14; v_call: TRBV2; d_call: .; j_call: TRBJ1-5; cdr3_nt: TGTGCCAGCAAACCTTGGGGCCTTAATCAGCCCCAGCATTTT; cdr3_aa: CASKPWGLNQPQHF
clone_size: .; cdr3_length: 14; v_call: TRBV4-2; d_call: TRBD2; j_call: TRBJ2-1; cdr3_nt: TGTGCCAGCAGGACGCATAGCGGGGGTAATGAGCAGTTCTTC; cdr3_aa: CASRTHSGGNEQFF
clone_size: once; cdr3_length: 13; v_call: TRBV5-8; d_call: .; j_call: TRBJ1-5; cdr3_nt: TGTGCCAGCAGCTTGATGGGGGGTCAGCCCCAGCATTTT; cdr3_aa: CASSLMGGQPQHF
clone_size: .; cdr3_length: 17; v_call: TRBV5-6; d_call: TRBD1; j_call: TRBJ1-6; cdr3_nt: TGTGCCAGCAGCTTGAGACAGGGAGGCTCCTATAATTCACCCCTCCACTTT; cdr3_aa: CASSLRQGGSYNSPLHF